These T cell receptor beta chains were read from a single sample in a study of blood T cell repertoires in COVID-19. Sequenced by immunoSEQ multiplex PCR; TCRdb stores in-frame clones only, minus some. The repertoire holds about 480,000 clones, roughly nine tenths seen once, with 8% to 9.5% in the top ten. Sequenced sample: PBMCs or T cells enriched from blood (not recorded which). The receptors originated from a woman in her sixties who had recovered from COVID-19. CDR3s include the opening cysteine and the closing phenylalanine or tryptophan. The D gene is left open where the match is weak. The size of a clone is reported for some rows only, either as once, few or many, or as a class for expanded clones.

clone_size d_call j_call v_call cdr3_nt cdr3_aa
NA TRBD2 TRBJ2-1 TRBV4-1 TGCGCCAGCAGCCAAGAAGGCGGGGGGCCATGGGAGCAGTTCTTC CASSQEGGGPWEQFF
NA NA TRBJ1-2 TRBV5-4 TGTGCCAGCAGCTTGGGTGGGGAGGGCTATGGCTACACCTTC CASSLGGEGYGYTF
NA TRBD1 TRBJ2-7 TRBV27 TGTGCCAGCAGCCGAACCGGGACAGCCTCCTACGAGCAGTACTTC CASSRTGTASYEQYF
NA TRBD2 TRBJ2-2 TRBV27 TGTGCCAGCAGTCTTCTGACTAGCGGGGGGGCCGGGGAGCTGTTTTTT CASSLLTSGGAGELFF
NA NA TRBJ2-1 TRBV5-1 TGCGCCAGCAGCTTGGAGGGACTCAGCTCCTACAATGAGCAGTTCTTC CASSLEGLSSYNEQFF
once TRBD1 TRBJ1-1 TRBV2 TGTGCCAGCACGGGACAGCAGAACACTGAAGCTTTCTTT CASTGQQNTEAFF
NA TRBD2 TRBJ2-1 TRBV5-3 TGTGCCAGAAGCTTGGATGTGGGGGGACTATCTTGTGAGCAGTTCTTC CARSLDVGGLSCEQFF
NA TRBD1 TRBJ1-6 TRBV2 TGTGCCAGCAGTGAAATTGCCGGGACAGGTAATTCACCCCTCCACTTT CASSEIAGTGNSPLHF
NA TRBD1 TRBJ1-2 TRBV27 TGTGCCAGCAGTTCACTGAGTTGGGGACAGAACTATGGCTACACCTTC CASSSLSWGQNYGYTF
NA NA TRBJ1-5 TRBV3-1/TRBV3-2 TGTGCCAGCAGCCACGGGGGCAATCAGCCCCAGCATTTT CASSHGGNQPQHF
NA NA TRBJ2-1 TRBV13 TGTGCCAGCAGCCTCTGGACTAAAAACAATGAGCAGTTCTTC CASSLWTKNNEQFF
NA NA TRBJ2-7 TRBV7-9 TGTGCCAGCAGCTTAGCACAGTCCTACGAGCAGTACTTC CASSLAQSYEQYF
NA TRBD1 TRBJ1-1 TRBV5-1 TGCGCCAGCAGCTCCCTTGGACAGGGGCTCACTGAAGCTTTCTTT CASSSLGQGLTEAFF
NA NA TRBJ1-2 TRBV19 TGTGCCAGTAGTATAGTCGGGGGAGACTATGGCTACACCTTC CASSIVGGDYGYTF
once NA TRBJ1-1 TRBV18 TGTGCCAGCTCACCACGCGACAAGAACACTGAAGCTTTCTTT CASSPRDKNTEAFF
NA NA TRBJ2-1 TRBV2 TGTGCCAGCAGTCCCGACTACGCGCAGTTCTTC CASSPDYAQFF
few NA TRBJ2-1 TRBV24-1 TGTGCCACCAGTGACCAAACAGGGTCTGGCAAGAATGAGCAGTTCTTC CATSDQTGSGKNEQFF